Given below is one T cell receptor beta chain in context. The sample originates from a study of blood T cell repertoires in COVID-19. Per the original data handling: Reference gene primers were amplified, and this amplification served to estimate nucleated cell counts. The repertoire was sequenced with immunoSEQ multiplex PCR; TCRdb's copy has only in-frame clones and lacks some. That table furnishes V, J and clone size, whereas the DNA furnished D and trimming. The table lists roughly 120,000 clones, more than 80% of them singletons. CDR1 is SGDLS, CDR2 YYNGEE, per germline. This CDR3 comprises 16 residues. The V end lost 0 bases, the J end lost 0 bases, and 10 bases lay between the germline ends.

This chain joins TRBV9 and TRBJ2-1; D is ambiguous. The material sequenced was peripheral blood. This clonotype originated in a woman over 75 with COVID-19, enrolled during active disease. The chain's CDR3 is CASSVEGGNSYNEQFF. Written as DNA, the CDR3 is TGTGCCAGCAGCGTAGAAGGCGGAAACTCCTACAATGAGCAGTTCTTC.